This entry features one T cell receptor (beta chain) sequence. Assay used: immunoSEQ multiplex PCR; TCRdb lists only in-frame clones, some missing. This sample has about 660,000 clones, with roughly 90% found just once. This record comes from a study of shared T cell receptors in the human thymus. This sample was also put to use in a study of human thymus T cells. That source adds: Obtained as resections during corrective heart surgery, the thymus tissue was then studied. Thymic and blood repertoires showed apparently biased V and J gene usage.

Sequencing was carried out using thymocytes. The source is a boy less than two years old with a congenital heart defect.

This CDR3 is CASRPRHGEVYSNQPQHF. DNA of the CDR3: TGTGCCAGCAGACCCCGTCATGGAGAGGTCTATAGCAATCAGCCCCAGCATTTT. This chain links TRBV28 with TRBJ1-5, with D uncertain. Germline V CDR1 and CDR2: MDHEN, SYDVKM. Trimming removed 6 bases at V and 0 bases at J, with 21 bases between. This CDR3 comprises 18 residues.